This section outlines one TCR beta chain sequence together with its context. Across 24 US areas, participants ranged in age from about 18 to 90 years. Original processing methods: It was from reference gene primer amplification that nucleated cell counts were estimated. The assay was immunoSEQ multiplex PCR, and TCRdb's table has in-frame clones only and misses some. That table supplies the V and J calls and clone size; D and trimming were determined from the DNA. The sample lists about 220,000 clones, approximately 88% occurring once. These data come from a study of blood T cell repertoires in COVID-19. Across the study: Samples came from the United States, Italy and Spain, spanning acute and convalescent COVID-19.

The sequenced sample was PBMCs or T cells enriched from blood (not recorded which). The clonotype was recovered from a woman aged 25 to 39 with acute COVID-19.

CDR3 amino acids: CAWGRESIGNQPQHF. CDR3 nucleotide sequence: TGTGCCTGGGGAAGAGAATCGATAGGCAATCAGCCCCAGCATTTT. This chain connects TRBV30 to TRBJ1-5; D not certain. V dropped 5 bases and J dropped 2 bases, with 16 bases sitting between them. The CDR3 length is 15 residues. Per the germline V gene, CDR1 is GTSNPN and CDR2 is SVGIG (reference sequence).